This paragraph covers one TCR beta chain sequence. From germline, CDR1 is MNHNY and CDR2 SVGAGI (reference sequence). V was clipped by 0 bases and J by 13 bases, with 16 bases between them. The CDR3 is made up of 14 amino acids. This specimen comes from a study of identical twins. TCRdb called the 5' RACE reads again in MiXCR, with one record for every CDR3 protein. The table shows approximately 1.8 million distinct CDR3 sequences, with under 35% occurring only once. The receptor's source is a newborn girl in good health. Material for sequencing was cord blood. The chain combines TRBV6-6 with TRBJ2-4, with D hard to call. The CDR3 nucleotides read TGTGCCAGCAGTTACTCGTCCACCTACAATGAGCAGTACTTC. Amino acids: CASSYSSTYNEQYF.